These 5 T cell receptor beta chains share one sample of origin, sequenced in a study of T cells after posttransplantation cyclophosphamide. The protocol was immunoSEQ multiplex PCR, while the TCRdb copy is restricted to in-frame clones and leaves out a portion. The specimen has tens of thousands of clones, none found just once. The source material was PBMCs. These receptors all come from a man between 50 and 59 years old in good health, CMV-negative, and a related stem cell transplant donor.

In this sample, this clone turned up many times. This chain links TRBV6-4 with TRBJ2-6, with 11 bases aligning to TRBD2. The trim removed 3 bases at V and 1 base at J, leaving 5 bases unmatched. CDR1 is MRHNA, CDR2 SNTAGT, per germline. The CDR3 contains 18 residues. CDR3 region: CASSETSGDSSGANVLTF. CDR3 bases: TGTGCCAGCAGTGAGACTAGCGGGGATTCATCTGGGGCCAACGTCCTGACTTTC.

This clone occurred many times. This chain joins TRBV19 and TRBJ2-2; the match to TRBD2 covers 10 bases. The trim removed 3 bases at V and 6 bases at J, leaving 7 bases unmatched. This CDR3 is 16 amino acids long. Per germline, CDR1 LNHDA and CDR2 SQIVND (reference sequence). The CDR3 sequence: CASSILGAGGPGELFF. CDR3 nucleotides: TGTGCCAGTAGTATCCTTGGAGCGGGAGGGCCCGGGGAGCTGTTTTTT.

This clone showed up many times. This chain uses TRBV4-1 with TRBJ2-7; the match to TRBD1 covers 12 bases. V dropped 1 base and J dropped 4; count of bases not matched to a gene: 2. The CDR3 has 15 residues. Germline lookup yields CDR1 MGHRA and CDR2 YSYEKL. The CDR3 here is CASSQAGQGAYEQYF. CDR3 nucleotides: TGCGCCAGCAGCCAAGCGGGACAGGGGGCTTACGAGCAGTACTTC.

This clone was observed at least ten times. V gene TRBV19 combines with J gene TRBJ1-1; no clear D gene. The length of the CDR3 is 14 residues. Trimming pared 8 bases from V and 1 base from J, leaving 14 bases between. The V gene's germline CDR1 is LNHDA and CDR2 SQIVND (reference sequence). The DNA for the CDR3 is TGTGCCAGTGGAACTTTAGGAGAGAACACTGAAGCTTTCTTT. This gives the protein CASGTLGENTEAFF.

The table lists this clone with many counts. This chain connects TRBV5-8 to TRBJ1-5; D gene unclear. This CDR3 spans 14 amino acids. V lost 7 bases and J 6 bases, leaving 17 bases between the germline ends. Germline V CDR1 and CDR2: SGHTS, YDEGEE. The CDR3 reads CASHAGVGGQPQHF. In DNA form, the CDR3 reads TGTGCCAGCCACGCCGGGGTTGGCGGTCAGCCCCAGCATTTT.